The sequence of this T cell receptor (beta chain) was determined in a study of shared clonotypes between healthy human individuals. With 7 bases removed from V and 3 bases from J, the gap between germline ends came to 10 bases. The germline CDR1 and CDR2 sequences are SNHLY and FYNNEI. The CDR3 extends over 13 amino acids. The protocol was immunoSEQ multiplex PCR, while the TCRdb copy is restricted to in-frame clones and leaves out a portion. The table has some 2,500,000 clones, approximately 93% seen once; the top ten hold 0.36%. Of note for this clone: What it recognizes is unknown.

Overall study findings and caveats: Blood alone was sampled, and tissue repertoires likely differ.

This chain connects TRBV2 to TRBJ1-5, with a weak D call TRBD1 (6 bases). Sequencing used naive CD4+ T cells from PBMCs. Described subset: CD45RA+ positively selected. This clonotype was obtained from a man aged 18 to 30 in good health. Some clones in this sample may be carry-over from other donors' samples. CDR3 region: CASIGGANQPQHF. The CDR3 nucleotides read TGTGCCAGCATTGGGGGGGCCAATCAGCCCCAGCATTTT.